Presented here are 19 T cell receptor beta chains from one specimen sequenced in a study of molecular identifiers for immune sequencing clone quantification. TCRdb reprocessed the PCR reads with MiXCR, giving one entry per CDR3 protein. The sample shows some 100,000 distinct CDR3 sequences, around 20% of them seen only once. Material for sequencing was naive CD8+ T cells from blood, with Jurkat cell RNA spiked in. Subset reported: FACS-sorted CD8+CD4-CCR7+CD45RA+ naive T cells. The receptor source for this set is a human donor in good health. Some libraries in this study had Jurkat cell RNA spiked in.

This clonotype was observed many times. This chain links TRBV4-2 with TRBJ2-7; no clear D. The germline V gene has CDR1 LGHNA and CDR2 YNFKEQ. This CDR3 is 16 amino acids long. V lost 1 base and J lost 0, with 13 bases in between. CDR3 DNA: TGTGCCAGCAGCCAAGCAACAGCCAGGAGCTCCTACGAGCAGTACTTC. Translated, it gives CASSQATARSSYEQYF.

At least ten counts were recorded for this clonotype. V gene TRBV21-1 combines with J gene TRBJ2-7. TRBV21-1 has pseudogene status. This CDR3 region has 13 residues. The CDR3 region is CASIGLGRYEQYF. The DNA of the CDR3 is TGTGCCAGCATCGGCCTAGGACGGTACGAGCAGTACTTC.

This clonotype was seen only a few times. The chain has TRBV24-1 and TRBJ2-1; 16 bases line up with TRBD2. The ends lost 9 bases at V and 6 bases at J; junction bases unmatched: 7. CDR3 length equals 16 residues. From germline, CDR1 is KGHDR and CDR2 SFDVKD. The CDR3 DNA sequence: TGTGCCACCGGGGGGGGGACTAGCGGGAGGGGCAATGAGCAGTTCTTC. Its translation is CATGGGTSGRGNEQFF.

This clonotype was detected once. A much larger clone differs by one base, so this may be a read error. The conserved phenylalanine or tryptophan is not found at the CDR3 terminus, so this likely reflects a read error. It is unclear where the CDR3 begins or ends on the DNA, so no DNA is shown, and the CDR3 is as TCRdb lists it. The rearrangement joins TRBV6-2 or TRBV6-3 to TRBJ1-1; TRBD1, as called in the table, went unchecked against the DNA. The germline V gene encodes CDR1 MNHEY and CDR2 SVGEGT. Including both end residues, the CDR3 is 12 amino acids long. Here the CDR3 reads CASSYSTQDTFL.

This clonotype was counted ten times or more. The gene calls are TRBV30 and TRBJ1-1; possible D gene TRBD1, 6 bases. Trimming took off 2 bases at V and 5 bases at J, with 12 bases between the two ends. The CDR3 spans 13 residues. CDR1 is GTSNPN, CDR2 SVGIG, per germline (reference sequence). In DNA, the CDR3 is TGTGCCTGGAGTCCTGGCGGACAGACTGAAGCTTTCTTT. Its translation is CAWSPGGQTEAFF. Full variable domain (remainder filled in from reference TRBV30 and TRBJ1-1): SQTIHQWPATLVQPVGSPLSLECTVEGTSNPNLYWYRQAAGRGLQLLFYSVGIGQISSEVPQNLSASRPQDRQFILSSKKLLLSDSGFYLCAWSPGGQTEAFFGQGTRLTVV.

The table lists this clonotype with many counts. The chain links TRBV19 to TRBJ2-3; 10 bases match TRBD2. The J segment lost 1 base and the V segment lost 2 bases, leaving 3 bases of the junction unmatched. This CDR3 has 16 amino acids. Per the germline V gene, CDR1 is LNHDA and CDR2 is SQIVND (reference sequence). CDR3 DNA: TGTGCCAGTAGTATAAGCGGGGGGGCCGGCACAGATACGCAGTATTTT. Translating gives CASSISGGAGTDTQYF.

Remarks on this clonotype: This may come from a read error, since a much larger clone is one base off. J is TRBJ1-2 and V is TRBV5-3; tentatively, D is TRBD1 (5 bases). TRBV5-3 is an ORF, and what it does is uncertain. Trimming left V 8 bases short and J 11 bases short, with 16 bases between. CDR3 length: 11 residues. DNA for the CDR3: TGTGCCAGCAACCGGGACGGGGGTTACACCTTC. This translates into CASNRDGGYTF.

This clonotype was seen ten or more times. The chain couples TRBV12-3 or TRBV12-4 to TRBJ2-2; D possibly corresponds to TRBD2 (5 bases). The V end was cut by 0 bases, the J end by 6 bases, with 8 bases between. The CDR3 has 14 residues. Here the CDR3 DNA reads TGTGCCAGCAGTTTAGCGGAGAGGGCCGGGGAGCTGTTTTTT. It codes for CASSLAERAGELFF.

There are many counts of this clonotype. In DNA form, the CDR3 reads TGTGCCAGCAGTTACAGCGGGAGGTTGGGCAATGAGCAGTTCTTC. Translated, it gives CASSYSGRLGNEQFF. J is TRBJ2-1 and V is TRBV6-5; 9 bases align to TRBD2. The germline gives CDR1 MNHEY, CDR2 SVGAGI. The CDR3 length is 15 residues. V shed 2 bases, J shed 6 bases, and the junction held 5 bases outside the gene matches.

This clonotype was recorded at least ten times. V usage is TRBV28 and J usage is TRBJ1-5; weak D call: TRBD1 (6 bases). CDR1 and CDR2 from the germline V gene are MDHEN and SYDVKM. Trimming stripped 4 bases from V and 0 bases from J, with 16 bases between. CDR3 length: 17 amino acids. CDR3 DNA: TGTGCCAGCAGTTCCCCCGGACAGTACGATAGCAATCAGCCCCAGCATTTT. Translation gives CASSSPGQYDSNQPQHF.

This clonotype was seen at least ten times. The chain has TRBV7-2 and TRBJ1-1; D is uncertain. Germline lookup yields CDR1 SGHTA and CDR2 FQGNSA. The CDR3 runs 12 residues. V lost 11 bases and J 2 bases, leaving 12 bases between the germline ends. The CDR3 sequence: CACRGSNTEAFF. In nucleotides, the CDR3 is TGTGCCTGTCGCGGGTCTAACACTGAAGCTTTCTTT.

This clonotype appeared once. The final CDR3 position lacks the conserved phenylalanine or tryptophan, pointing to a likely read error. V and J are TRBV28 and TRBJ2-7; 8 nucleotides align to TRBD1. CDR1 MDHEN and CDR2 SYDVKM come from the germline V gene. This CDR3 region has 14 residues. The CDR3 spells CASRPWDRQYEQYS. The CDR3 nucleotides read TGCGCCAGCAGACCGTGGGACAGGCAGTACGAGCAGTACTCC.

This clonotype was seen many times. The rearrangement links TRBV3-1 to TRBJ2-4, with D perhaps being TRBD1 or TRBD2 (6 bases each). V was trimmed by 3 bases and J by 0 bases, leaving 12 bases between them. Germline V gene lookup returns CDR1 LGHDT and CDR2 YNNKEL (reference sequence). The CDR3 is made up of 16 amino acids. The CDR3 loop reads CASSHNGGLAKNIQYF. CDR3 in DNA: TGTGCCAGCAGCCACAACGGGGGCTTAGCCAAAAACATTCAGTACTTC.

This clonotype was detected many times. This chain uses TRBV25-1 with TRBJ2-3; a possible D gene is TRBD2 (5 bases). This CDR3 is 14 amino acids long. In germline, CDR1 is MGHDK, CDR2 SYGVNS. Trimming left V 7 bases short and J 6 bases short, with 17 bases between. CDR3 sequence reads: CASTTTLGWDTQYF. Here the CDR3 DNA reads TGTGCCAGCACGACTACCCTGGGTTGGGATACGCAGTATTTT.

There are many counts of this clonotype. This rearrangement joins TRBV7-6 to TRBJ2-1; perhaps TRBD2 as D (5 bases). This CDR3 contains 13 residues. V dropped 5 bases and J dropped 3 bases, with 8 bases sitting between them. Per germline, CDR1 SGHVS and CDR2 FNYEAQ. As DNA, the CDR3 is TGTGCCAGCAGCCCCGGGGACTACAATGAGCAGTTCTTC. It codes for CASSPGDYNEQFF.

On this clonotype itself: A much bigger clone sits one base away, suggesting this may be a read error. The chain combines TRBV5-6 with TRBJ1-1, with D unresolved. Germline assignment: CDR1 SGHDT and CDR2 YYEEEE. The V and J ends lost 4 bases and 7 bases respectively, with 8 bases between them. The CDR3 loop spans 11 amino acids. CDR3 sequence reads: CASSRGREAFF. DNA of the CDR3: TGTGCCAGCAGCCGGGGTCGTGAAGCTTTCTTT.

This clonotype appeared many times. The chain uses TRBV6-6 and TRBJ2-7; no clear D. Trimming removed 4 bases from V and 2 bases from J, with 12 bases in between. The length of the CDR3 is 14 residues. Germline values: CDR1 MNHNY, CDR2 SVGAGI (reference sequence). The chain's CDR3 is CASSSRSGAYEQYF. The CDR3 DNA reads TGTGCCAGCAGTTCAAGATCAGGTGCCTACGAGCAGTACTTC.

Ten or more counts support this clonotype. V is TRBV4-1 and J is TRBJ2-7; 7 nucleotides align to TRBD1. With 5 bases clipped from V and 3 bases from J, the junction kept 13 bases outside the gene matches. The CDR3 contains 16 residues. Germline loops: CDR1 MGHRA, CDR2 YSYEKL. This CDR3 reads CASSYIVTGVGYEQYF. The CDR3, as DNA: TGCGCCAGCAGCTACATTGTAACAGGGGTTGGCTACGAGCAGTACTTC.

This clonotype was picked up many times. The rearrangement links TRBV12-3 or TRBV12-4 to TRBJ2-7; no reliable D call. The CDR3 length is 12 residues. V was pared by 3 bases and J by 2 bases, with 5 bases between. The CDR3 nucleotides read TGTGCCAGCAGTTTTTCTCCCTACGAGCAGTACTTC. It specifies CASSFSPYEQYF.